This TCR beta chain was recorded in a study of OX40 agonist ivuxolimab in advanced cancers. The wider study: Enrolled patients in dose escalation had cancers that were hepatocellular carcinoma, melanoma, renal cell or head and neck cancer.

Using immunoSEQ multiplex PCR, the repertoire was profiled, and TCRdb retains in-frame clones only, with some absent. The sample consists of roughly 90,000 clones, around 85% of them appearing once. The CDR3 spans 17 residues. Looked up from germline, CDR1 is LNHNV and CDR2 is YYDKDF (reference sequence). V gave up 4 bases and J gave up 0 bases, with 16 bases separating them. The chain has TRBV15 and TRBJ1-5; possible D gene TRBD1, 5 bases. This clonotype was sampled from an adult with an advanced solid tumor such as melanoma, head and neck, liver or kidney cancer. The source was CD4+ or CD8+ T cells sorted from blood, collected in a trial of the OX40 agonist ivuxolimab. The CDR3 spells CATSIRPGHHSNQPQHF. CDR3 nucleotide sequence: TGTGCCACCAGCATCCGGCCAGGGCATCATAGCAATCAGCCCCAGCATTTT.